This TCR beta chain is from a study of blood T cell repertoires in COVID-19. Study overall: The study drew acute and convalescent COVID-19 samples from the United States, Italy and Spain. Sample material is recorded as cDNA or gDNA derived from T cells, B-cell-depleted T cells, or PBMCs.

In the original workflow: Estimated nucleated cell counts came from reference gene primer amplification. Some clones are missing from TCRdb's copy, which holds only in-frame ones; the method was immunoSEQ multiplex PCR. V and J calls and clone size are as listed in that table; D and trimming were resolved from the DNA. The sample lists hundreds of thousands of clones, roughly 85% occurring once. The receptor comes from a woman aged 25 to 39 with active or convalescent COVID-19. The sample taken for sequencing was peripheral blood.

The CDR3 nucleotides are TGCGCCAGGAACAGGGGCGGTCGAAGGATATGCGAGCAGTACTTC. It encodes CARNRGGRRICEQYF. The chain joins TRBV5-1 to TRBJ2-7; TRBD1 matches 7 bases. This CDR3 comprises 15 residues. Germline values: CDR1 SGHRS, CDR2 YFSETQ. Unmatched junction bases numbered 17, after V lost 8 bases and J lost 6 bases.